The 5 T cell receptor beta chains below come from one sample, sequenced in a study of regulatory T cells in long-lasting Graves disease. Through Arm-PCR of CDR3 regions and iRepertoire HTBI primers, TCR beta libraries were built. Using its own MiXCR run on the multiplex PCR reads, TCRdb lists one record per CDR3 protein. Of hundreds of thousands of distinct CDR3 sequences listed, approximately 15% are singletons. Time point here: newly diagnosed GD, antithyroid drugs for less than 3 months. Isolated PBMC RNA provided the starting material for the TCR library. These sequences were also reported in another study, on T cells in Graves' hyperthyroidism and ophthalmopathy.

Sequenced here: peripheral blood mononuclear cells (PBMCs), sampled at new diagnosis, from a patient treated with antithyroid drugs. The receptors stem from a woman younger than 45 with Graves disease.

This chain uses TRBV5-6 with TRBJ1-5, with D hard to call. This CDR3 is built from 15 residues. The V gene's germline CDR1 is SGHDT and CDR2 YYEEEE. Trimming shortened V by 3 bases and J by 4 bases, and 14 bases separated the two germline ends. DNA for the CDR3: TGTGCCAGCAGCTCGGCCGCAGGAGTTAATCAGCCCCAGCATTTT. It codes for CASSSAAGVNQPQHF.

In its sample, this clonotype was seen a few times. The DNA of the CDR3 is TGCAGCGTCCCAGACCTCCAGGGGAGGCAAGAGACCCAGTACTTC. Residues: CSVPDLQGRQETQYF. This chain connects TRBV29-1 to TRBJ2-5; the D call may be TRBD1 or TRBD2 (6 bases each). Germline values: CDR1 SQVTM, CDR2 ANQGSEA. Trimming left V 6 bases short and J 2 bases short, with 19 bases between. The CDR3 covers 15 residues.

The sample holds many counts of this clonotype. The V gene is TRBV6-1, the J gene TRBJ1-6; D ambiguous. This CDR3 is 11 amino acids long. Germline assignment: CDR1 MNHNS and CDR2 SASEGT. The V and J ends lost 3 bases and 11 bases respectively, with 5 bases between them. The CDR3 sequence: CASSDPPPLHF. In nucleotides, the CDR3 is TGTGCCAGCAGTGACCCCCCACCCCTCCACTTT.

In this sample, this clonotype turned up many times. The rearrangement joins TRBV10-3 to TRBJ2-7, with 8 bases that match TRBD2. J was trimmed by 6 bases and V by 4 bases; bases with no gene match: 11. Germline V gene sequence: CDR1 ENHRY, CDR2 SYGVKD. This CDR3 is 15 amino acids long. The CDR3 nucleotides read TGTGCCATCAGTGCCCTCGGGGGGGACCAGTCCGAGCAGTACTTC. This codes for CAISALGGDQSEQYF.

This clonotype appeared many times. The DNA of the CDR3 is TGCGCCAGCAGCTTACAGGGCAATGAAGCTTTCTTT. Protein sequence: CASSLQGNEAFF. This rearrangement joins TRBV5-1 to TRBJ1-1, with D perhaps matching TRBD1 (6 bases). Looked up from germline, CDR1 is SGHRS and CDR2 is YFSETQ. The V and J ends lost 2 bases and 7 bases respectively, with 9 bases between them. The length of the CDR3 is 12 residues.